This T cell receptor (beta chain) was captured in a study of cytomegalovirus exposure and HLA in healthy donors. Study-wide findings and caveats: In a later analysis, TCR association rates varied by HLA locus: DRB1 most, HLA-C fewest. Association with HLA alleles at 0.05 false discovery rate was found for 16,951 TCR beta sequences in a later analysis. Researchers counted 150 to 200 TCR beta chains as cytomegalovirus-associated.

The CDR3 runs 15 residues. V shed 4 bases and J shed 0 bases, with 12 bases lying between them. Looked up from germline, CDR1 is GTSNPN and CDR2 is SVGIG (reference sequence). A remark on this clone: Its antigen is currently unknown.

At sampling all donors were nominally healthy, likely with unrecorded immune exposures. It was with 60 Vbeta and 13 Jbeta primers that the PCR ran. Here immunoSEQ multiplex PCR was the method, and the copy in TCRdb shows in-frame clones only, minus some. The sample shows over 150,000 clones, approximately 80% of them seen only once. The TCR originated in a man aged 25-45 years in good health and CMV-seropositive. The sample was PBMCs. This rearrangement joins TRBV30 to TRBJ1-4; D perhaps matches TRBD1 (6 bases). The CDR3 DNA sequence: TGTGCCTGGAATGGGGGCCTTGCAACTAATGAAAAACTGTTTTTT. Protein: CAWNGGLATNEKLFF. Filled out from reference TRBV30 and TRBJ1-4, the complete variable domain reads SQTIHQWPATLVQPVGSPLSLECTVEGTSNPNLYWYRQAAGRGLQLLFYSVGIGQISSEVPQNLSASRPQDRQFILSSKKLLLSDSGFYLCAWNGGLATNEKLFFGSGTQLSVL.